This note documents a single T cell receptor beta chain sequence. Its antigen is still unknown. A CD45RA-negative memory subset and a CD45RA+ naive subset were separated from the CD4+ cells. This sample was included in a study of shared clonotypes between healthy human individuals. The data were produced by immunoSEQ multiplex PCR, yet TCRdb's version contains in-frame clones alone and is incomplete. The sample holds under 850,000 clones; approximately 72% are singletons and the top ten take under 2%. The study, taken as a whole, reports: In having few donors, the study represented limited genetic and exposure-history diversity. For naive CD4 cells, 4.5% to 6.5% of clonotypes were shared across a handful of donors.

The V gene lost 8 bases and the J gene lost 4 bases, with 12 bases spanning the gap. The CDR3 consists of 12 residues. Germline loops: CDR1 SNHLY, CDR2 FYNNEI. The sequencing sample was made of memory CD4+ T cells sorted from blood. Stated subset: CD45RA-negative fraction. This chain uses TRBV2 with TRBJ2-7; TRBD2 is a possible D gene (5 bases). The TCR sequence derives from a woman in her twenties or thirties in good health. CDR3 protein: CASVWTSYEQYF. The CDR3 coding sequence is TGTGCCAGCGTTTGGACTTCATACGAGCAGTACTTC.